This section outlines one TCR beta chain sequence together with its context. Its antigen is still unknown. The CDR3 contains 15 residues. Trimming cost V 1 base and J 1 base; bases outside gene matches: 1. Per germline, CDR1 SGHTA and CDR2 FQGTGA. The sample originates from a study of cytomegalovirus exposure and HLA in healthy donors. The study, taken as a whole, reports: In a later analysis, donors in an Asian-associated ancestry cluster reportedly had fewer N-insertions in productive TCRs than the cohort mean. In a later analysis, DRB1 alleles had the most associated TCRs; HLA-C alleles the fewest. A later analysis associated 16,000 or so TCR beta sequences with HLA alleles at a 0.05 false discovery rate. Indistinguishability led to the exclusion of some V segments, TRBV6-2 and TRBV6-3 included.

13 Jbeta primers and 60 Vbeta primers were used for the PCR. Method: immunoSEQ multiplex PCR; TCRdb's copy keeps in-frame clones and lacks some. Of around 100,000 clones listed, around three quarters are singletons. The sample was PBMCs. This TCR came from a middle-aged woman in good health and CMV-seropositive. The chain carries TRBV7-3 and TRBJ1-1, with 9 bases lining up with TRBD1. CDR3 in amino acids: CASSLMGQGNTEAFF. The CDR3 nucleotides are TGTGCCAGCAGCTTAATGGGACAGGGGAACACTGAAGCTTTCTTT.